Listed below are T cell receptor beta chains from one sample, sequenced in a study of blood T cell repertoires in COVID-19. Sequencing used immunoSEQ multiplex PCR; TCRdb keeps in-frame clones, though not all of them. Of approximately 150,000 clones in the sample, 84% were seen once. Sequenced sample: peripheral blood. These receptors were taken from a man between 25 and 39 years old with COVID-19, enrolled during active disease. CDR3s include the opening cysteine and the closing phenylalanine or tryptophan. The order of the fields is V gene, J gene, clone size, D gene, CDR3 DNA, CDR3 protein. The D gene is left open where the match is weak. Some rows mark clone size as missing; the rest say once, few, many or name a class of expanded clone.

TRBV18,TRBJ2-7,few,NA,TGTGCCAGGGGTACCGACAGGTCCTACGAGCAGTACTTC,CARGTDRSYEQYF
TRBV6-4,TRBJ2-1,NA,TRBD2,TGTGCCAGCAGTGCACATCCCTGGACTAGCGGTTCCTACAATGAGCAGTTCTTC,CASSAHPWTSGSYNEQFF
TRBV30,TRBJ2-7,NA,NA,TGTGCCTGGAGTGTACTAGCCTACGAGCAGTACTTC,CAWSVLAYEQYF
TRBV28,TRBJ2-5,NA,TRBD1,TGTGCCAGCAGGCCACTTGGACAGGGCCGAGAGACCCAGTACTTC,CASRPLGQGRETQYF
TRBV9,TRBJ2-7,NA,NA,TGTGCCAGCAGCCCAGAGGAGGGCAGGGCCTACGAGCAGTACTTC,CASSPEEGRAYEQYF
TRBV18,TRBJ2-7,NA,TRBD1,TGTGCCAGCTCACCCGGACAGGGAAGCGAGCAGTACTTC,CASSPGQGSEQYF
TRBV20-1,TRBJ2-1,once,NA,TGCAGTGCAAGTGAGCCGGGACTGCACTACAATGAGCAGTTCTTC,CSASEPGLHYNEQFF
TRBV10-2,TRBJ2-5,NA,TRBD1,TGCGCCAGCAGAGAACCCGGGACAGGGTATTATAAAGAGACCCAGTACTTC,CASREPGTGYYKETQYF
TRBV6-1,TRBJ2-5,NA,NA,TGTGCCAGCAGTGAAGCCCGCGGGACCTACTTTCCAGAGACCCAGTACTTC,CASSEARGTYFPETQYF
TRBV4-1,TRBJ2-7,NA,TRBD2,TGCGCCAGCAGCCAAGCCACTAGCGGATTCTCCTACGAGCAGTACTTC,CASSQATSGFSYEQYF
TRBV6-6,TRBJ1-3,NA,NA,TGTGCCAGCAGTTATCGGAGGGACCCTGGAAACACCATATATTTT,CASSYRRDPGNTIYF
TRBV9,TRBJ2-7,NA,NA,TGTGCCAGCAGCGTAGGTGTGCAGTACGAGCAGTACTTC,CASSVGVQYEQYF
TRBV11-2,TRBJ2-7,few,NA,TGTGCGTCTGGGCTAGGGGTTTACGAGCAGTACTTC,CASGLGVYEQYF
TRBV30,TRBJ2-7,once,TRBD2,TGTGCCTGGAGTGTCTACGGGACTAGCAATCCCTACGAGCAGTACTTC,CAWSVYGTSNPYEQYF
TRBV4-3,TRBJ2-7,once,NA,TGCGCCAGCTGGAGCGTCCCTAGCTCCTACGAGCAGTACTTC,CASWSVPSSYEQYF
TRBV2,TRBJ2-2,NA,TRBD1,TGTGCCAGCAGTGGACAGGGCCAGAACACCGGGGAGCTGTTTTTT,CASSGQGQNTGELFF
TRBV19,TRBJ1-4,NA,NA,TGTGCCAGTAGTATACAGGTGACGGCGGGTGAAAAACTGTTTTTT,CASSIQVTAGEKLFF
TRBV27,TRBJ2-1,NA,NA,TGTGCCAGCAGACCAAATATCGTCCGGAAGGGGGAGTTCTTC,CASRPNIVRKGEFF
TRBV5-8,TRBJ1-1,NA,NA,TGTGCCAGCAGCTTGCGGGTCTTGAACACTGAAGCTTTCTTT,CASSLRVLNTEAFF
TRBV9,TRBJ2-7,NA,TRBD1,TGTGCCAGCAGCGTTACCGGGACAGGGGTCGAGCAGTACTTC,CASSVTGTGVEQYF
TRBV19,TRBJ1-6,NA,NA,TGTGCCAGTAGTATCCAGGGGTTTAATTCACCCCTCCACTTT,CASSIQGFNSPLHF
TRBV18,TRBJ2-5,NA,TRBD1,TGTGCCAGCTCACCGGGACAGGGGATTGAGACCCAGTACTTC,CASSPGQGIETQYF
TRBV7-8,TRBJ2-5,NA,NA,TGTGCCAGCAGCCCGAGGAGGGAAGAGACCCAGTACTTC,CASSPRREETQYF
TRBV7-9,TRBJ2-7,NA,TRBD1,TGTGCCAGCAGTCGACAGGGTAGGGGCGAGCAGTACTTC,CASSRQGRGEQYF
TRBV5-1,TRBJ2-7,NA,TRBD1,TGCGCCAGCTCCGGGACAGGGAGCTTTTTCGAGCAGTACTTC,CASSGTGSFFEQYF
TRBV27,TRBJ2-7,once,TRBD1,TGTGCCAGCAGTTATGGGACAGGGCCTTACGAGCAGTACTTC,CASSYGTGPYEQYF
TRBV18,TRBJ1-1,NA,TRBD1,TGTGCCAGCTCACTCGGGACAGAAACTGAAGCTTTCTTT,CASSLGTETEAFF
TRBV7-9,TRBJ2-5,once,TRBD1,TGTGCCAGCAGCTACACAGGGGCCAGGGAGACCCAGTACTTC,CASSYTGARETQYF
TRBV9,TRBJ2-7,NA,TRBD1,TGTGCCAGCGACAGGGGTGGTGGGGAGCAGTACTTC,CASDRGGGEQYF
TRBV18,TRBJ2-3,few,NA,TGTGCCAGCTCACCATTCTCGACAGATACGCAGTATTTT,CASSPFSTDTQYF
TRBV7-2,TRBJ2-3,NA,NA,TGTGCCAGCAGCTTGGTGACTAACCCCGACGGCACAGATACGCAGTATTTT,CASSLVTNPDGTDTQYF
TRBV7-2,TRBJ2-7,NA,TRBD2,TGTGCCAGCAGCCCCTGGGACTATTCCTACGAGCAGTACTTC,CASSPWDYSYEQYF
TRBV18,TRBJ2-7,NA,NA,TGTGCCAGCTCACTTGCAGAATCCTACGAGCAGTACTTC,CASSLAESYEQYF
TRBV4-2,TRBJ2-1,NA,TRBD2,TGTGCCAGCAGCCAACGACTAGCGGCCAACAATGAGCAGTTCTTC,CASSQRLAANNEQFF
TRBV14,TRBJ2-5,NA,NA,TGTGCCAGCAGCCTTGGAGGGTCCGTCCGGGAGACCCAGTACTTC,CASSLGGSVRETQYF
TRBV20-1,TRBJ2-1,NA,NA,TGCAGTGCGGGTCCGGGACTCCTGCAGTTCTTC,CSAGPGLLQFF
TRBV5-4,TRBJ2-1,once,NA,TGTGCCAGCAGTCATTGGACAGTCGTCAATGAGCAGTTCTTC,CASSHWTVVNEQFF
TRBV7-3,TRBJ2-5,NA,TRBD1,TGTGCCAGCAGCCTCACAGGGGGCCCAGGGGAGACCCAGTACTTC,CASSLTGGPGETQYF
TRBV7-2,TRBJ2-1,NA,NA,TGTGCCAGCAGCTTAGTTCTCTCATCGGTATACAATGAGCAGTTCTTC,CASSLVLSSVYNEQFF
TRBV18,TRBJ2-7,NA,TRBD1,TGTGCCAGCTCCCCCGGGACAGGCACTTCCTACGAGCAGTACTTC,CASSPGTGTSYEQYF
TRBV5-6,TRBJ2-3,few,TRBD2,TGTGCCAGCAGCTCCGGACTAGCGGGCACAGATACGCAGTATTTT,CASSSGLAGTDTQYF
TRBV19,TRBJ2-3,NA,NA,TGTGCCAGTAGTCAAGGACCGACAACAAGGGGGGATACGCAGTATTTT,CASSQGPTTRGDTQYF
TRBV5-4,TRBJ2-2,NA,TRBD2,TGTGCCAGCAGCCCATTTAGCGGGAGGAACACCGGGGAGCTGTTTTTT,CASSPFSGRNTGELFF
TRBV19,TRBJ1-6,NA,NA,TGTGCCAGTACCCTGGACAGCGGAAATTCACCCCTCCACTTT,CASTLDSGNSPLHF
TRBV18,TRBJ2-1,once,TRBD2,TGTGCCAGCTCACCAACGCGGGAGGGCGGCAATGAGCAGTTCTTC,CASSPTREGGNEQFF
TRBV9,TRBJ1-2,NA,NA,TGTGCCAGCAGCGTAGAGGCAGACACGGGCTACACCTTC,CASSVEADTGYTF
TRBV6-5,TRBJ1-1,NA,TRBD1,TGTGCCAGCAGCTCCGGACAGGGAGACACTGAAGCTTTCTTT,CASSSGQGDTEAFF
TRBV12-1,TRBJ2-7,NA,NA,TGTGCCAGCAGCTTTGTAGCGGCGGGGGAGCAGTACTTC,CASSFVAAGEQYF
TRBV21-1,TRBJ2-6,few,NA,TGTGCCAGCAGCAAACGTAGCGAGCGGGGGTGCGGGACCAACGTCCTGACTTTC,CASSKRSERGCGTNVLTF